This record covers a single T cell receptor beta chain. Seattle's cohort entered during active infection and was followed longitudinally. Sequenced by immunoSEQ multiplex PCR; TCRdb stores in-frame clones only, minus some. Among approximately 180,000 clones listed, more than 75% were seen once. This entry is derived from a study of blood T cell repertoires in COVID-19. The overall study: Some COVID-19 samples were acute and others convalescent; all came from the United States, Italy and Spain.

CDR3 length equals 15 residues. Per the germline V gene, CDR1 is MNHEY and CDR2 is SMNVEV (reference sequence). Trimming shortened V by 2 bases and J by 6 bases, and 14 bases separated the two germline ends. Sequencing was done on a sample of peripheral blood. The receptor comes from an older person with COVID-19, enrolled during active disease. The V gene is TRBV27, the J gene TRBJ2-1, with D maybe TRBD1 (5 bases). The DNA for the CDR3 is TGTGCCAGCAGTTTACTGGGGCGGCTATTCAATGAGCAGTTCTTC. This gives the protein CASSLLGRLFNEQFF.